The rows below give T cell receptor beta chains drawn from one sample of a study of blood T cell repertoires in COVID-19. Some clones are missing from TCRdb's copy, which holds only in-frame ones; the method was immunoSEQ multiplex PCR. The repertoire has about 14,000 clones, roughly 90% of them found once; the top ten carry roughly 5.9%. The sample consisted of peripheral blood. The origin of the receptors is a human donor in a cohort sampled during active COVID-19. Each CDR3 is given without its conserved first and last residue. The order of the fields is CDR3 length, J gene, V gene, CDR3 protein.

15	TRBJ1-1	TRBV4-3	ASSQTGQGIFDTEAF
11	TRBJ1-3	TRBV30	AWDLNSGNTIY
12	TRBJ2-7	TRBV3-1/TRBV3-2	ASSRLAGVYEQY
13	TRBJ1-5	TRBV28	ASSGLGRGDQPQH
12	TRBJ1-2	TRBV7-2	ASSPNSVAYGYT
10	TRBJ2-7	TRBV3-1/TRBV3-2	ASSQATYEQY
12	TRBJ2-1	TRBV29-1	SAGSSGSHNEQF
13	TRBJ1-6	TRBV16	ASSPGMGGNSPLH
13	TRBJ2-5	TRBV2	ASRPGTSGSETQY
12	TRBJ2-7	TRBV18	ASSPGRLVREQY
11	TRBJ1-5	TRBV18	ASTSGSNQPQH
14	TRBJ1-4	TRBV5-1	ASSLATGTTNEKLF
9	TRBJ2-7	TRBV20-1	SATPGGEQY
13	TRBJ1-3	TRBV12-5	ASGFGTGTGNTIY
12	TRBJ2-1	TRBV5-5	ASSLAGFGNEQF
12	TRBJ2-5	TRBV30	AWSGGQFQETQY
11	TRBJ2-5	TRBV27	ASSLWREETQY
12	TRBJ1-4	TRBV15	ATSLGQSNEKLF
10	TRBJ2-2	TRBV3-1/TRBV3-2	ASSQGQGELF
14	TRBJ2-5	TRBV24-1	ACMSSAGGGQETQY
14	TRBJ2-3	TRBV27	ASSKGTSGGTDTQY
12	TRBJ2-7	TRBV4-2	ASSQAGETYEQY
12	TRBJ1-1	TRBV5-4	ASSLRGPNTEAF
13	TRBJ1-2	TRBV7-3	ASSLSPGQHYGYT
13	TRBJ2-7	TRBV7-2	ASSFAGDRAYEQY
12	TRBJ2-1	TRBV4-2	ASSPSSGSDEQF
12	TRBJ2-7	TRBV29-1	SVTRDGTAYEQY
11	TRBJ1-1	TRBV9	ASSQGTNTEAF
10	TRBJ1-6	TRBV3-1/TRBV3-2	ASSPTAGPLH
12	TRBJ2-7	TRBV2	ASGGRESWHEQY
13	TRBJ2-2	TRBV10-1	ASSCWSEDTGELF
11	TRBJ1-2	TRBV2	ASSESVIYGYT
12	TRBJ2-7	TRBV10-3	AISASGTYHEQY
13	TRBJ2-1	TRBV5-4	ASRPGTTLYNEQF
13	TRBJ2-1	TRBV19	ASSIGVGLAAEQF
10	TRBJ1-2	TRBV5-1	ASSNLQGHHT
13	TRBJ2-4	TRBV11-3	ASSLDGGEENIQY
16	TRBJ1-3	TRBV15	ATSRDSRTGTSGNTIY
17	TRBJ2-4	TRBV6-1	ASSESMGGIGVAKNIQY
14	TRBJ2-4	TRBV19	ASTIATAGAKNIQY
13	TRBJ2-5	TRBV10-3	AISADGREAETQY
14	TRBJ2-2	TRBV4-2	ASSRYSGSDTGELF
13	TRBJ2-5	TRBV5-1	ASSLSQGRKETQY
14	TRBJ1-4	TRBV7-2	ASSSRLTGGDEKLF
9	TRBJ2-7	TRBV28	ASSETGRQY
13	TRBJ2-2	TRBV10-3	AISGGRGATGELF